Listed here are 18 T cell receptor beta chains from one sample, sequenced in a study of blood T cell repertoires in COVID-19. Data came from immunoSEQ multiplex PCR; TCRdb stores just in-frame clones and leaves some out. The sample consists of 250,000 to 400,000 clones, more than 90% of them appearing once. The sample was PBMCs or T cells enriched from blood (not recorded which). The source is a man aged 55 to 70 who had recovered from COVID-19.

The V gene is TRBV12-3 or TRBV12-4, the J gene TRBJ2-7; D remains ambiguous. Trimming cost V 7 bases and J 7 bases, with 5 bases left between them. This CDR3 is built from 9 residues. The CDR3 region is CASTLEQYF. The CDR3 region has the DNA TGTGCCAGCACCCTAGAGCAGTACTTC.

Concerning this clone itself: Other DNA sequences from this sample encode an identical CDR3 as well. The chain employs TRBV11-3 and TRBJ2-7; D uncertain. This CDR3 is 14 amino acids long. V was trimmed by 2 bases and J by 0 bases, leaving 8 bases between them. Germline CDR1 reads SGHNT; CDR2 reads YENEEA. The CDR3 spells CASSLLADSYEQYF. Written as DNA, the CDR3 is TGTGCCAGCAGCTTACTCGCGGACTCCTACGAGCAGTACTTC.

This clone was counted a single time. The DNA of the CDR3 is TGTGCCAGTAGTTTACAGGGATCCTACGAGCAGTACTTC. It is translated as CASSLQGSYEQYF. The rearrangement joins TRBV19 to TRBJ2-7; D might be TRBD1 (6 bases). The ends were cut back, 5 bases at V and 1 base at J, with 9 bases in the middle. Germline loops: CDR1 LNHDA, CDR2 SQIVND (reference sequence). The CDR3 has 13 amino acids.

J is TRBJ1-2 and V is TRBV7-3, with TRBD1 matching over 8 bases. This CDR3 region has 14 residues. CDR1 and CDR2 (germline): SGHTA, FQGTGA. The V gene end was trimmed by 5 bases and the J gene end by 8 bases; junction bases not matched to a gene: 10. CDR3 residues: CASSPDRGGFGYTF. The DNA for the CDR3 is TGTGCCAGCAGCCCAGACAGGGGCGGGTTCGGCTACACCTTC. Filled out from reference TRBV7-3 and TRBJ1-2, the complete variable domain reads GAGVSQTPSNKVTEKGKYVELRCDPISGHTALYWYRQSLGQGPEFLIYFQGTGAADDSGLPNDRFFAVRPEGSVSTLKIQRTERGDSAVYLCASSPDRGGFGYTFGSGTRLTVV.

The chain recombines TRBV3-1 (or the pseudogene TRBV3-2) with TRBJ2-1; 8 nucleotides align to TRBD2. V shed 4 bases, J shed 8 bases, and the junction held 7 bases outside the gene matches. CDR3 length: 14 amino acids. Germline CDR1 and CDR2: LGHDT and YNNKEL (reference sequence). As DNA, the CDR3 is TGTGCCAGCAGCCCGGGACTAGTTTTGGATGAGCAGTTCTTC. This translates into CASSPGLVLDEQFF.

The rearrangement joins TRBV9 to TRBJ2-2; 11 bases are shared with TRBD2. CDR3 length: 19 residues. The V and J ends lost 2 bases and 2 bases, in that order; junction bases with no gene match: 11. Germline loops: CDR1 SGDLS, CDR2 YYNGEE. The CDR3 loop reads CASSVEPGLAEINTGELFF. For the CDR3, the DNA is TGTGCCAGCAGCGTTGAACCGGGACTAGCGGAGATCAACACCGGGGAGCTGTTTTTT.

The chain combines TRBV7-9 with TRBJ2-7, with 7 bases identical to TRBD1. The V and J ends lost 5 bases and 4 bases, in that order; junction bases with no gene match: 8. CDR1 is SEHNR, CDR2 FQNEAQ, per germline (reference sequence). The CDR3 runs 14 residues. The CDR3 loop is CASSQTGPRYEQYF. CDR3 nucleotide sequence: TGTGCCAGCAGCCAGACAGGGCCCCGGTACGAGCAGTACTTC. Variable domain in full (rest from reference TRBV7-9 and TRBJ2-7): DTGVSQNPRHKITKRGQNVTFRCDPISEHNRLYWYRQTLGQGPEFLTYFQNEAQLEKSRLLSDRFSAERPKGSFSTLEIQRTEQGDSAMYLCASSQTGPRYEQYFGPGTRLTVT.

This clone was found once. The CDR3 DNA reads TGTGCCAGCAGCGTAAATCGGGACAGGGGCGGGTACTATGGCTACACCTTC. It is translated as CASSVNRDRGGYYGYTF. V usage is TRBV9 and J usage is TRBJ1-2; TRBD1 aligns across 10 bases. Losses at the gene ends were 1 base for V and 3 bases for J; bases not matched to a gene: 9. Germline V gene lookup returns CDR1 SGDLS and CDR2 YYNGEE. There are 17 residues in the CDR3.

This sequence joins TRBV24-1 and TRBJ1-2; tentatively, D is TRBD1 (6 bases). The V gene lost 5 bases and the J gene lost 8 bases, with 20 bases spanning the gap. The CDR3 totals 15 residues. The germline CDR1 and CDR2 sequences are KGHDR and SFDVKD. CDR3 bases: TGTGCCACCAGTGGTGGCGACAGGTTCGCCCGCGGCTACACCTTC. It specifies CATSGGDRFARGYTF.

This chain links TRBV7-6 with TRBJ2-7; weak D call: TRBD1 (5 bases). Deletions cut 5 bases from V and 6 bases from J, with 14 bases between. CDR1 and CDR2 from the germline V gene are SGHVS and FNYEAQ. The CDR3 is made up of 13 amino acids. The CDR3 DNA is TGTGCCAGCAGCCCCCGATCAGGGATCGAGCAGTACTTC. Its protein product is CASSPRSGIEQYF.

This clone was seen once. The rearrangement uses TRBV7-2 and TRBJ2-7; 11 nucleotides match TRBD2. With 5 bases clipped from V and 4 bases from J, the junction kept 10 bases outside the gene matches. The CDR3 runs 16 residues. In germline, CDR1 is SGHTA, CDR2 FQGNSA. The CDR3 DNA reads as TGTGCCAGCAGCAGAAATAGCGGGGGGGCCATATACGAGCAGTACTTC. Translated: CASSRNSGGAIYEQYF.

The chain carries TRBV4-3 and TRBJ1-2; D remains unclear. The CDR3 has 15 amino acids. V dropped 0 bases and J dropped 0 bases, with 8 bases sitting between them. Germline V gives CDR1 LGHNA, CDR2 YSLEER. CDR3 nucleotide sequence: TGCGCCAGCAGCCAAGATACGGGAGCTAACTATGGCTACACCTTC. Translated: CASSQDTGANYGYTF.

The chain combines TRBV15 with TRBJ1-5; 9 bases align to TRBD1. In germline, CDR1 is LNHNV, CDR2 YYDKDF (reference sequence). With V trimmed by 2 bases and J by 3 bases, 5 bases remained unmatched. The CDR3 is 16 amino acids. Here the CDR3 reads CATSRSWDRVNQPQHF. For the CDR3, the DNA is TGTGCCACCAGCAGATCCTGGGACAGGGTCAATCAGCCCCAGCATTTT.

The V call is TRBV7-2, the J call TRBJ2-2; D perhaps matches TRBD1 (5 bases). Germline V CDR1 and CDR2: SGHTA, FQGNSA. V was shortened by 5 bases and J by 6 bases, with 13 bases between the two germline ends. This CDR3 comprises 14 residues. Here the CDR3 DNA reads TGTGCCAGCAGCCTTCAGGGCAGCGCCGGGGAGCTGTTTTTT. It codes for CASSLQGSAGELFF. Complete variable domain (other parts from reference TRBV7-2 and TRBJ2-2): GAGVSQSPSNKVTEKGKDVELRCDPISGHTALYWYRQSLGQGLEFLIYFQGNSAPDKSGLPSDRFSAERTGGSVSTLTIQRTQQEDSAVYLCASSLQGSAGELFFGEGSRLTVL.

This chain connects TRBV5-8 to TRBJ1-1; tentative D call: TRBD1 (5 bases). This CDR3 is 13 amino acids long. Germline CDR1 reads SGHTS; CDR2 reads YDEGEE. Trimming shortened V by 5 bases and J by 2 bases, and 10 bases separated the two germline ends. CDR3 DNA sequence: TGTGCCAGCAGTTCCAGGGCTAACACTGAAGCTTTCTTT. This codes for CASSSRANTEAFF.

This clone appeared once. The chain combines TRBV19 with TRBJ1-2, with 8 bases that match TRBD1. Trimming removed 4 bases from V and 5 bases from J; junction bases left unmatched: 9. CDR1 and CDR2 (germline): LNHDA, SQIVND (reference sequence). The CDR3 covers 15 residues. In nucleotides, the CDR3 is TGTGCCAGTAGTAGCCAGGGGGCCCTTCCTTATGGCTACACCTTC. Its protein is CASSSQGALPYGYTF.

The V gene is TRBV7-2, the J gene TRBJ2-7; the D gene is possibly TRBD1 (5 bases). Germline CDR1 and CDR2: SGHTA and FQGNSA. This CDR3 is built from 14 residues. V lost 5 bases, J lost 1 base, and 12 bases lay in between. The CDR3 here is CASSQTTDSYEQYF. The CDR3 DNA reads TGTGCCAGCAGCCAAACGACAGATTCCTACGAGCAGTACTTC.

The chain links TRBV7-9 to TRBJ1-1; no reliable D call. The CDR3 is 13 residues long. With 4 bases removed from V and 1 base from J, the gap between germline ends came to 7 bases. CDR1 is SEHNR, CDR2 FQNEAQ, per germline (reference sequence). CDR3 sequence (DNA): TGTGCCAGCAGCTCTTTCCGGAACACTGAAGCTTTCTTT. Translating it yields CASSSFRNTEAFF.